One and the same sample provided the 27 T cell receptor beta chains below, sequenced in a study of T cell responses to AZD1222 COVID-19 vaccine. Profiling relied on immunoSEQ multiplex PCR, and the TCRdb table lists in-frame clones only, not all of them. The sample contains roughly 150,000 clones, roughly 90% of which appear only once. Sequencing used peripheral blood, obtained 28 days after the second AZD1222 dose. The receptor source for this set is an adult who received the AZD1222 COVID-19 vaccine.

The chain couples TRBV6-5 to TRBJ1-6; D possibly corresponds to TRBD1 (6 bases). Trimming took off 8 bases at V and 0 bases at J, with 11 bases between the two ends. Germline-derived CDR1 and CDR2 are MNHEY and SVGAGI. The length of the CDR3 is 15 residues. The CDR3 sequence: CASDGGGSYNSPLHF. Written as DNA, the CDR3 is TGTGCCAGCGACGGGGGCGGCTCCTATAATTCACCCCTCCACTTT.

This rearrangement joins TRBV28 to TRBJ1-2; D is possibly TRBD1 (6 bases). Germline V gives CDR1 MDHEN, CDR2 SYDVKM. The V end was cut by 1 base, the J end by 6 bases, with 15 bases between. The CDR3 has 15 amino acids. Here the CDR3 reads CASSLSSWGADGYTF. The CDR3 nucleotides are TGTGCCAGCAGTTTATCTTCTTGGGGGGCAGATGGCTACACCTTC.

The chain joins TRBV6-6 to TRBJ2-7; TRBD1 aligns across 10 bases. Germline CDR1 and CDR2: MNHNY and SVGAGI (reference sequence). With 6 bases clipped from V and 4 bases from J, the junction kept 9 bases outside the gene matches. The CDR3 runs 15 residues. The CDR3 sequence: CASSFPGTGDYEQYF. The CDR3 DNA reads TGTGCCAGCAGCTTTCCCGGGACAGGGGATTACGAGCAGTACTTC.

The J gene is TRBJ2-1, the V gene TRBV28; D is ambiguous. Between the trimmed V and J ends, which lost 3 bases and 8 bases, there was a span of 17 bases. Germline-derived CDR1 and CDR2 are MDHEN and SYDVKM. The CDR3 contains 15 residues. The CDR3 loop is CASSLEYTKGYEQFF. The CDR3 bases are TGTGCCAGCAGTTTGGAGTACACGAAGGGATATGAGCAGTTCTTC.

This rearrangement joins TRBV13 to TRBJ2-7, with D possibly being TRBD2 (6 bases). The germline CDR1 and CDR2 sequences are PRHDT and FYEKMQ (reference sequence). V was cut by 3 bases and J by 5 bases, with 23 bases left in between. CDR3 length equals 17 residues. The CDR3 DNA follows: TGTGCCAGCAGCTTGCAGGAGGGAGACGGCTACCGCCACGAGCAGTACTTC. Protein sequence: CASSLQEGDGYRHEQYF. The whole variable domain, filled in from reference TRBV13 and TRBJ2-7, reads AAGVIQSPRHLIKEKRETATLKCYPIPRHDTVYWYQQGPGQDPQFLISFYEKMQSDKGSIPDRFSAQQFSDYHSELNMSSLELGDSALYFCASSLQEGDGYRHEQYFGPGTRLTVT.

The table lists this clone with a count of one. The chain links TRBV7-2 to TRBJ2-2; 8 positions agree with TRBD2. J was trimmed by 5 bases and V by 2 bases; bases with no gene match: 13. The germline V gene encodes CDR1 SGHTA and CDR2 FQGNSA. This CDR3 contains 18 residues. Here the CDR3 reads CASSLKVIAGFQTGELFF. CDR3 DNA sequence: TGTGCCAGCAGCTTAAAGGTGATAGCGGGGTTTCAAACCGGGGAGCTGTTTTTT.

The chain employs TRBV7-9 and TRBJ1-4; the match to TRBD1 covers 7 bases. V gave up 2 bases and J gave up 0 bases; unmatched junction bases: 9. This CDR3 has 18 amino acids. Per germline, CDR1 SEHNR and CDR2 FQNEAQ (reference sequence). CDR3 sequence reads: CASSLRGQTFTTNEKLFF. The CDR3 DNA follows: TGTGCCAGCAGCTTAAGGGGACAGACATTTACAACTAATGAAAAACTGTTTTTT. The whole variable domain, remainder taken from reference TRBV7-9 and TRBJ1-4, is DTGVSQNPRHKITKRGQNVTFRCDPISEHNRLYWYRQTLGQGPEFLTYFQNEAQLEKSRLLSDRFSAERPKGSFSTLEIQRTEQGDSAMYLCASSLRGQTFTTNEKLFFGSGTQLSVL.

This chain connects TRBV7-9 to TRBJ2-7; 8 bases align to TRBD2. The germline CDR1 and CDR2 sequences are SEHNR and FQNEAQ (reference sequence). CDR3 length: 16 amino acids. J lost 2 bases, V lost 7 bases, and 13 bases had no gene match. The CDR3 is CASIPLGTGLAYEQYF. The CDR3 bases are TGTGCCAGCATCCCGCTGGGAACGGGACTAGCCTACGAGCAGTACTTC.

The V gene is TRBV7-2, the J gene TRBJ1-5; no clear D gene. This CDR3 is 15 amino acids long. Germline V gene lookup returns CDR1 SGHTA and CDR2 FQGNSA. Between the trimmed V and J ends, which lost 2 bases and 2 bases, there was a span of 10 bases. The CDR3 here is CASSLSRGRNQPQHF. CDR3 nucleotide sequence: TGTGCCAGCAGCTTATCCCGCGGACGCAATCAGCCCCAGCATTTT.

The chain joins TRBV7-2 to TRBJ2-2; 12 bases fit TRBD1. Looked up from germline, CDR1 is SGHTA and CDR2 is FQGNSA. The V segment lost 5 bases and the J segment 9 bases; nucleotides outside the gene matches: 10. CDR3 length: 16 residues. For the CDR3, the DNA is TGTGCCAGCAGCCTATCAGGGACAGGGGGCCCCCGGGAGCTGTTTTTT. Protein: CASSLSGTGGPRELFF.

The V gene is TRBV7-8, the J gene TRBJ1-4, with a possible D match to TRBD1 (5 bases). V was clipped by 6 bases and J by 0 bases, with 11 bases between them. The CDR3 contains 15 residues. The germline V gene encodes CDR1 SGHVS and CDR2 FQNEAQ. The CDR3: CASRTTGATNEKLFF. CDR3 DNA: TGTGCCAGCAGAACGACGGGGGCAACTAATGAAAAACTGTTTTTT. Variable domain in full (rest from reference TRBV7-8 and TRBJ1-4): GAGVSQSPRYKVAKRGQDVALRCDPISGHVSLFWYQQALGQGPEFLTYFQNEAQLDKSGLPSDRFFAERPEGSVSTLKIQRTQQEDSAVYLCASRTTGATNEKLFFGSGTQLSVL.

The V gene is TRBV30, the J gene TRBJ1-6; D is undetermined. CDR3 length: 14 residues. Per the germline V gene, CDR1 is GTSNPN and CDR2 is SVGIG (reference sequence). Trimming removed 1 base at V and 5 bases at J, with 9 bases between. CDR3: CAWSGRADNSPLHF. CDR3 bases: TGTGCCTGGAGTGGTAGGGCGGATAATTCACCCCTCCACTTT.

The J gene is TRBJ2-3, the V gene TRBV7-2; the D gene is possibly TRBD1 (5 bases). The germline V gene has CDR1 SGHTA and CDR2 FQGNSA. The CDR3 loop spans 15 amino acids. V was trimmed by 6 bases and J by 4 bases, leaving 17 bases between them. The chain's CDR3 is CASRLGPRMADTQYF. Written as DNA, the CDR3 is TGTGCCAGCAGGTTGGGGCCCCGAATGGCAGATACGCAGTATTTT.

V and J are TRBV11-2 and TRBJ2-3, with D maybe TRBD2 (5 bases). The germline V gene has CDR1 SGHAT and CDR2 FQNNGV. V lost 4 bases and J lost 2, with 16 bases in between. The CDR3 extends over 16 amino acids. CDR3 amino acids: CASSSGQVGATDTQYF. The CDR3 region has the DNA TGTGCCAGCAGCTCTGGCCAGGTGGGAGCCACAGATACGCAGTATTTT.

The chain couples TRBV29-1 to TRBJ1-2; the match to TRBD1 covers 7 bases. Per germline, CDR1 SQVTM and CDR2 ANQGSEA. Trimming took 8 bases from V and 4 from J; bases not matched to a gene: 10. The CDR3 loop spans 13 amino acids. The DNA for the CDR3 is TGCAGCTCGACAGGGAGTGAATCCTATGGCTACACCTTC. Translating it yields CSSTGSESYGYTF.

This sequence joins TRBV27 and TRBJ1-5; D might be TRBD1 (5 bases). CDR3 size: 14 residues. The V end lost 3 bases, the J end lost 7 bases, and 13 bases lay between the germline ends. CDR1 MNHEY and CDR2 SMNVEV come from the germline V gene (reference sequence). Written as DNA, the CDR3 is TGTGCCAGCAGTTTGCGAGGGGTAGAACAGCCCCAGCATTTT. It encodes CASSLRGVEQPQHF.

The V gene is TRBV6-1, the J gene TRBJ2-3, with 8 positions matching TRBD1. V dropped 3 bases and J dropped 3; count of bases not matched to a gene: 2. Germline CDR1 is MNHNS and CDR2 is SASEGT. This CDR3 comprises 14 residues. The CDR3 DNA follows: TGTGCCAGCAGTGACAGGGGGCGAACAGATACGCAGTATTTT. Its protein product is CASSDRGRTDTQYF.

Worth noting for this clone: The same CDR3 arises from other DNA sequences in this sample as well. The chain uses TRBV2 and TRBJ2-5; TRBD2 agrees at 7 bases. V trimming: 4 bases; J trimming: 1 base; junction bases outside the gene matches: 3. Germline V CDR1 and CDR2: SNHLY, FYNNEI. The CDR3 totals 14 residues. The DNA for the CDR3 is TGTGCCAGCAGTGTCTCGGGGGGCCAAGAGACCCAGTACTTC. Translating it yields CASSVSGGQETQYF.

In this sample, this clone turned up once. The gene calls are TRBV7-2 and TRBJ1-1; unclear D gene. Germline V gene data show CDR1 as SGHTA and CDR2 as FQGNSA. The CDR3 covers 13 residues. V was cut by 1 base and J by 4 bases, with 7 bases left in between. The CDR3 here is CASSLVRFTEAFF. The CDR3 DNA reads TGTGCCAGCAGCTTAGTGAGGTTCACTGAAGCTTTCTTT.

The V and J genes are TRBV7-9 and TRBJ1-1; the D is unclear. The CDR3 is 12 residues long. CDR1 SEHNR and CDR2 FQNEAQ come from the germline V gene (reference sequence). The V gene lost 5 bases and the J gene lost 11 bases, with 15 bases spanning the gap. CDR3 amino acids: CASSQVPGVAFF. For the CDR3, the DNA is TGTGCCAGCAGCCAAGTCCCCGGCGTTGCTTTCTTT.

This clone was detected once. This chain uses TRBV7-3 with TRBJ1-2, with a weak D call TRBD1 (5 bases). The CDR3 totals 15 residues. Trimming left V 3 bases short and J 6 bases short, with 17 bases between. Germline-derived CDR1 and CDR2 are SGHTA and FQGTGA. CDR3 sequence reads: CASSFGDSPRDGYTF. The CDR3 coding sequence is TGTGCCAGCAGCTTTGGCGACAGCCCCCGGGATGGCTACACCTTC.

The J gene is TRBJ1-3, the V gene TRBV5-1; TRBD1 might be the D (5 bases). Per the germline V gene, CDR1 is SGHRS and CDR2 is YFSETQ. V lost 4 bases to trimming and J lost 0 bases, with 11 bases between them. There are 15 residues in the CDR3. The CDR3 region has the DNA TGCGCCAGCAGCATCGGGGCATTCTCTGGAAACACCATATATTTT. Its protein product is CASSIGAFSGNTIYF.

The J gene is TRBJ2-7, the V gene TRBV14; D is possibly TRBD2 (5 bases). This CDR3 contains 13 residues. The V gene's germline CDR1 is SGHDN and CDR2 FVKESK. Trimming took off 0 bases at V and 5 bases at J, with 8 bases between the two ends. Written as DNA, the CDR3 is TGTGCCAGCAGCCAAGATTTCGGGGACGAGCAGTACTTC. As protein: CASSQDFGDEQYF.

The chain combines TRBV27 with TRBJ2-3; 8 bases map to TRBD1. This CDR3 comprises 16 residues. The trim removed 4 bases at V and 1 base at J, leaving 7 bases unmatched. CDR1 and CDR2 (germline): MNHEY, SMNVEV (reference sequence). CDR3 coding DNA: TGTGCCAGCAGTTACCGGACAGGGTGGGGCACAGATACGCAGTATTTT. Its translation: CASSYRTGWGTDTQYF.

The chain carries TRBV6-5 and TRBJ1-2, with 7 positions matching TRBD1. CDR3 length: 15 residues. CDR1 is MNHEY and CDR2 is SVGAGI in the germline V gene. V was clipped by 5 bases and J by 3 bases; unmatched bases: 9. CDR3 nucleotides: TGTGCCAGCAGTCCGGAAAGGGACAGTTACTATGGCTACACCTTC. It yields the protein CASSPERDSYYGYTF.

The chain joins TRBV7-2 to TRBJ1-1; D call uncertain. The germline V and J ends were trimmed by 1 base and 8 bases, with 14 bases remaining between them. Germline V lookup: CDR1 SGHTA, CDR2 FQGNSA. The length of the CDR3 is 14 residues. The CDR3 DNA reads TGTGCCAGCAGCTTAGTGTATGTCGGCAAGGAAGCTTTCTTT. Translated: CASSLVYVGKEAFF.

The chain links TRBV5-1 to TRBJ1-1; D unresolved. The V end was cut by 5 bases, the J end by 0 bases, with 8 bases between. Germline loops: CDR1 SGHRS, CDR2 YFSETQ. The CDR3 runs to 13 residues. As DNA, the CDR3 is TGCGCCAGCAGGGAGGGTTTGAACACTGAAGCTTTCTTT. As protein: CASREGLNTEAFF.